This entry lists 24 T cell receptor beta chains sequenced from one sample in a study of blood T cell repertoires in COVID-19. Libraries were prepared by immunoSEQ multiplex PCR; TCRdb keeps only in-frame clonotypes and omits some of them. The sample includes 110,000 to 150,000 clones, around nine tenths seen only once; the top ten take 3.5% to 4.5%. Sequencing was done on a sample of peripheral blood. The receptors stem from a woman in her 40s with acute or convalescent COVID-19.

V is TRBV18 and J is TRBJ1-1, with 8 bases fitting TRBD1. CDR1 is KGHSH, CDR2 LQKENI, per germline. Trimming took 5 bases from V and 0 from J; bases not matched to a gene: 5. This CDR3 is built from 15 residues. The CDR3 DNA sequence: TGTGCCAGCTCAACGGACAGGGCCATGAACACTGAAGCTTTCTTT. As protein: CASSTDRAMNTEAFF.

The V call is TRBV4-2, the J call TRBJ1-4; 8 bases agree with TRBD1. Germline lookup yields CDR1 LGHNA and CDR2 YNFKEQ. The CDR3 totals 15 residues. The V and J ends lost 1 base and 8 bases, in that order; junction bases with no gene match: 6. CDR3 sequence (DNA): TGTGCCAGCAGCCAAGTCGGGACAGGCCAAGAAAAACTGTTTTTT. Translating it yields CASSQVGTGQEKLFF.

This sequence joins TRBV27 and TRBJ1-6; D not certain. V lost 2 bases and J 10 bases, leaving 12 bases between the germline ends. This CDR3 has 14 amino acids. Germline-derived CDR1 and CDR2 are MNHEY and SMNVEV (reference sequence). CDR3 protein: CASSLTGAGSPLHF. CDR3 coding DNA: TGTGCCAGCAGTTTAACCGGAGCCGGGTCACCCCTCCACTTT.

The chain has TRBV9 and TRBJ2-2, with D hard to call. Germline V gene data show CDR1 as SGDLS and CDR2 as YYNGEE. This CDR3 comprises 15 residues. Trimming removed 1 base from V and 0 bases from J, with 7 bases in between. CDR3: CASSVSGANTGELFF. DNA of the CDR3: TGTGCCAGCAGCGTATCCGGAGCGAACACCGGGGAGCTGTTTTTT.

The chain employs TRBV7-9 and TRBJ2-6; possible D gene TRBD1, 6 bases. The CDR3 totals 18 residues. Germline V gene data show CDR1 as SEHNR and CDR2 as FQNEAQ (reference sequence). Trimming pared 3 bases from V and 2 bases from J, leaving 17 bases between. The CDR3 region is CASSFSVRDTTGANVLTF. The CDR3 DNA reads as TGTGCCAGCAGCTTCTCTGTCAGGGACACGACTGGGGCCAACGTCCTGACTTTC.

DNA for the CDR3: TGTGCCAGCAGCCAGGGGGACAGGGCAGGCAATCAGCCCCAGCATTTT. Its protein is CASSQGDRAGNQPQHF. The chain recombines TRBV7-9 with TRBJ1-5; 9 bases agree with TRBD1. With 5 bases clipped from V and 2 bases from J, the junction kept 7 bases outside the gene matches. CDR1 and CDR2 (germline): SEHNR, FQNEAQ (reference sequence). The CDR3 extends over 16 amino acids. Looking up the rest from reference TRBV7-9 and TRBJ1-5 gives the full variable domain: DTGVSQNPRHKITKRGQNVTFRCDPISEHNRLYWYRQTLGQGPEFLTYFQNEAQLEKSRLLSDRFSAERPKGSFSTLEIQRTEQGDSAMYLCASSQGDRAGNQPQHFGDGTRLSIL.

The rearrangement links TRBV7-3 to TRBJ2-7; D is possibly TRBD2 (6 bases). V was trimmed by 5 bases and J by 2 bases, leaving 16 bases between them. This CDR3 region has 15 residues. Germline CDR1 SGHTA, CDR2 FQGTGA. CDR3 residues: CASSPRASATYEQYF. CDR3 DNA: TGTGCCAGCAGCCCTAGGGCTAGCGCCACCTACGAGCAGTACTTC.

The chain combines TRBV10-3 with TRBJ2-7; 8 bases fit TRBD2. CDR1 is ENHRY, CDR2 SYGVKD, per germline. Trimming removed 7 bases from V and 5 bases from J; junction bases left unmatched: 7. This CDR3 spans 13 amino acids. The CDR3 is CAINREGRDEQYF. As DNA, the CDR3 is TGTGCCATCAACCGGGAGGGCCGCGACGAGCAGTACTTC.

The chain has TRBV24-1 and TRBJ2-1; D remains ambiguous. Trimming took 1 base from V and 10 from J, leaving 7 bases between them. CDR3 length: 12 amino acids. CDR1 is KGHDR and CDR2 is SFDVKD in the germline V gene. CDR3: CATSDFAGEQFF. In nucleotides, the CDR3 is TGTGCCACCAGTGATTTCGCAGGCGAGCAGTTCTTC.

The chain links TRBV5-1 to TRBJ1-3; possibly TRBD1 for D (5 bases). CDR3 length equals 13 residues. V lost 6 bases, J lost 2 bases, and 9 bases lay in between. Germline CDR1 reads SGHRS; CDR2 reads YFSETQ. This chain's CDR3 is CASKGSTGNTIYF. CDR3 nucleotides: TGCGCCAGCAAGGGGTCAACTGGAAACACCATATATTTT.

The genes are TRBV4-3 and TRBJ1-4; a possible D gene is TRBD1 (5 bases). The germline CDR1 and CDR2 sequences are LGHNA and YSLEER. This CDR3 is built from 14 residues. Trimming pared 4 bases from V and 3 bases from J, leaving 9 bases between. The CDR3 DNA reads as TGCGCCAGCAGCCTCAGGGCTGCTAATGAAAAACTGTTTTTT. It codes for CASSLRAANEKLFF.

The chain combines TRBV7-2 with TRBJ1-1; D unresolved. The V gene lost 5 bases and the J gene lost 4 bases, with 8 bases spanning the gap. This CDR3 comprises 12 residues. Germline CDR1 and CDR2: SGHTA and FQGNSA. CDR3 DNA sequence: TGTGCCAGCAGCCTGTCGGTCACTGAAGCTTTCTTT. Residues: CASSLSVTEAFF.

The chain employs TRBV4-1 and TRBJ2-1; D may be TRBD2 (6 bases). Trimming removed 9 bases at V and 3 bases at J, with 18 bases between. Looked up from germline, CDR1 is MGHRA and CDR2 is YSYEKL. This CDR3 is 15 amino acids long. The CDR3 bases are TGCGCCAGTTCCACGCGGGGACTCATCTACAATGAGCAGTTCTTC. Its translation is CASSTRGLIYNEQFF.

This chain uses TRBV5-1 with TRBJ1-1; 12 bases agree with TRBD1. CDR3 size: 18 residues. CDR1 and CDR2 from the germline V gene are SGHRS and YFSETQ. V lost 3 bases to trimming and J lost 0 bases; unmatched junction nucleotides: 9. The CDR3 region is CASSSRGTGGGMNTEAFF. CDR3 coding DNA: TGCGCCAGCAGCTCGCGGGGGACAGGGGGCGGGATGAACACTGAAGCTTTCTTT.

The chain links TRBV30 to TRBJ2-2; TRBD2 aligns across 7 bases. V lost 0 bases and J lost 6; bases outside the gene matches: 4. This CDR3 contains 14 residues. Germline V CDR1 and CDR2: GTSNPN, SVGIG (reference sequence). The CDR3 sequence is CAWSVWAGAGELFF. Written as DNA, the CDR3 is TGTGCCTGGAGTGTATGGGCGGGGGCCGGGGAGCTGTTTTTT. The entire variable domain, with the rest obtained from reference TRBV30 and TRBJ2-2, is as follows: SQTIHQWPATLVQPVGSPLSLECTVEGTSNPNLYWYRQAAGRGLQLLFYSVGIGQISSEVPQNLSASRPQDRQFILSSKKLLLSDSGFYLCAWSVWAGAGELFFGEGSRLTVL.

Written as DNA, the CDR3 is TGTGCCAGCAGCTCGGGACAGGGGAACACTGAAGCTTTCTTT. Amino acids: CASSSGQGNTEAFF. The V call is TRBV11-2, the J call TRBJ1-1; TRBD1 matches at 9 bases. The germline V gene encodes CDR1 SGHAT and CDR2 FQNNGV. The V gene end was trimmed by 4 bases and the J gene end by 1 base; junction bases not matched to a gene: 1. The CDR3 is 14 residues long. Full variable domain (rest looked up from reference TRBV11-2 and TRBJ1-1): EAGVAQSPRYKIIEKRQSVAFWCNPISGHATLYWYQQILGQGPKLLIQFQNNGVVDDSQLPKDRFSAERLKGVDSTLKIQPAKLEDSAVYLCASSSGQGNTEAFFGQGTRLTVV.

This chain uses TRBV6-2 or TRBV6-3 with TRBJ2-7; weak D call: TRBD1 (6 bases). CDR1 MNHEY and CDR2 SVGEGT come from the germline V gene. The CDR3 spans 14 residues. Trimming stripped 5 bases from V and 2 bases from J, with 13 bases between. This CDR3 is CASSPRGTPYEQYF. In DNA form, the CDR3 reads TGTGCCAGCAGTCCCAGGGGTACACCCTACGAGCAGTACTTC.

The chain combines TRBV2 with TRBJ1-2; perhaps TRBD1 as D (6 bases). Trimming removed 4 bases from V and 6 bases from J, with 9 bases in between. CDR3 length: 12 amino acids. The germline V gene has CDR1 SNHLY and CDR2 FYNNEI. CDR3 sequence (DNA): TGTGCCAGCAGTGGGACAGCTAATGGCTACACCTTC. Protein product: CASSGTANGYTF.

The chain has TRBV6-5 and TRBJ1-5, with D perhaps TRBD1 (5 bases). The germline gives CDR1 MNHEY, CDR2 SVGAGI. Between the trimmed V and J ends, which lost 7 bases and 5 bases, there was a span of 18 bases. The length of the CDR3 is 15 residues. CDR3 coding DNA: TGTGCCAGCATCAAAGGGACCCGGGGGGATCAGCCCCAGCATTTT. This gives the protein CASIKGTRGDQPQHF.

The chain links TRBV7-9 to TRBJ1-6, with 7 nucleotides matching TRBD1. V was pared by 1 base and J by 10 bases, with 13 bases of the junction left unmatched. CDR3 size: 17 residues. The V gene's germline CDR1 is SEHNR and CDR2 FQNEAQ (reference sequence). The CDR3 DNA reads as TGTGCCAGCAGCTTAGAGCCCCGACAGGGTAAGTGGTCACCCCTCCACTTT. Translating it yields CASSLEPRQGKWSPLHF.

This clone was counted once. The chain employs TRBV7-3 and TRBJ2-2; 13 nucleotides agree with TRBD2. Germline lookup yields CDR1 SGHTA and CDR2 FQGTGA. The J segment lost 5 bases and the V segment lost 5 bases, leaving 8 bases of the junction unmatched. The CDR3 loop spans 17 amino acids. The CDR3 sequence is CASSPGLAGAPTGELFF. The CDR3 region has the DNA TGTGCCAGCAGCCCCGGACTAGCGGGGGCCCCGACCGGGGAGCTGTTTTTT.

A single count supports this clone. The genes are TRBV28 and TRBJ2-7; 10 bases map to TRBD1. CDR3 size: 14 residues. V lost 6 bases and J lost 0; bases outside the gene matches: 2. The V gene's germline CDR1 is MDHEN and CDR2 SYDVKM. CDR3 DNA: TGTGCCAGCAGGACAGGGGGCAGCTCCTACGAGCAGTACTTC. Encoded protein: CASRTGGSSYEQYF.

The rearrangement joins TRBV3-1 (or the pseudogene TRBV3-2) to TRBJ1-1; D ambiguous. Trimming left V 4 bases short and J 5 bases short, with 11 bases between. This CDR3 has 13 amino acids. Germline CDR1 LGHDT, CDR2 YNNKEL (reference sequence). The CDR3 nucleotides are TGTGCCAGCAGCCCGCGGAGTGGGACTGAAGCTTTCTTT. Residues: CASSPRSGTEAFF.

The chain is built from TRBV7-9 and TRBJ2-3; D remains unclear. CDR1 and CDR2 (germline): SEHNR, FQNEAQ (reference sequence). Trimming took 5 bases from V and 4 from J, leaving 10 bases between them. There are 13 residues in the CDR3. CDR3 sequence reads: CASSTSRADTQYF. The CDR3 coding sequence is TGTGCCAGCAGCACCAGCCGGGCAGATACGCAGTATTTT. Using reference TRBV7-9 and TRBJ2-3 for the parts outside the CDR3, the full variable domain is DTGVSQNPRHKITKRGQNVTFRCDPISEHNRLYWYRQTLGQGPEFLTYFQNEAQLEKSRLLSDRFSAERPKGSFSTLEIQRTEQGDSAMYLCASSTSRADTQYFGPGTRLTVL.